This T cell receptor (beta chain) was sequenced for a study of cytomegalovirus exposure and HLA in healthy donors. About the research overall: When 300 to 500 donors were genotyped, roughly four fifths of them were found to fall in the Caucasian-associated ancestry cluster.

CDR1 is SEHNR and CDR2 is FQNEAQ in the germline V gene (reference sequence). J lost 6 bases, V lost 5 bases, and 15 bases had no gene match. The length of the CDR3 is 16 residues. The primer mix had 60 Vbeta and 13 Jbeta primers. TCRdb's copy holds only in-frame clones and misses some; the assay was immunoSEQ multiplex PCR. Recorded here are 150,000 to 200,000 clones; the top ten clones represent 1.3%. The source is a woman aged 55-75 years in good health and CMV-seronegative. Sequenced sample: PBMCs. The J gene is TRBJ1-2, the V gene TRBV7-9, with 7 positions matching TRBD1. The CDR3 sequence: CASSGRRDSGSNGYTF. The CDR3, as DNA: TGTGCCAGCAGCGGACGCCGGGACAGTGGATCGAATGGCTACACCTTC.